These T cell receptor beta chains were read from a single sample in a study of early T cells in non-severe SARS-CoV-2 infection. TCRdb analysed the 5' RACE reads with MiXCR anew, one entry per CDR3 protein. This sample has around 79,000 distinct CDR3 sequences, with around 11% found just once. Sequenced here: whole blood, sampled at baseline. All receptors come from an adult who was a healthcare worker with PCR-confirmed SARS-CoV-2 infection or an uninfected control (not recorded which). Both conserved end residues are part of each CDR3. A D gene is named only where the DNA matches it firmly. Size is stated for part of the rows, as once, few or many counts, or as a class when the clone is expanded.

abundance: few; j_gene: TRBJ1-1; d_gene: TRBD1; v_gene: TRBV14; CDR3aa: CASSHGTGSLAEAFF; CDR3nt: TGTGCCAGCAGCCACGGGACAGGGTCTTTGGCTGAAGCTTTCTTT
abundance: many; j_gene: TRBJ1-5; d_gene: NA; v_gene: TRBV10-2; CDR3aa: CASSAWTDNQPQHF; CDR3nt: TGCGCCAGCAGTGCGTGGACGGACAATCAGCCCCAGCATTTT
abundance: many; j_gene: TRBJ1-1; d_gene: NA; v_gene: TRBV5-1; CDR3aa: CASSLALNTEAFF; CDR3nt: TGCGCCAGCAGCTTGGCCCTGAACACTGAAGCTTTCTTT
abundance: many; j_gene: TRBJ1-1; d_gene: NA; v_gene: TRBV18; CDR3aa: CASSGLGVDTEAFF; CDR3nt: TGTGCCAGCTCCGGACTAGGGGTGGACACTGAAGCTTTCTTT
abundance: NA; j_gene: TRBJ2-5; d_gene: NA; v_gene: TRBV29-1; CDR3aa: CSVFRGAKETQYF; CDR3nt: TGCAGCGTTTTCAGGGGCGCTAAAGAGACCCAGTACTTC
abundance: many; j_gene: TRBJ2-2; d_gene: TRBD1; v_gene: TRBV5-1; CDR3aa: CASSFTGVGTGELFF; CDR3nt: TGCGCCAGCAGCTTTACAGGGGTCGGCACCGGGGAGCTGTTTTTT
abundance: NA; j_gene: TRBJ2-6; d_gene: NA; v_gene: TRBV7-2; CDR3aa: CASSLTASPSGANVLTF; CDR3nt: TGTGCCAGCAGCTTAACGGCCAGCCCCTCTGGGGCCAACGTCCTGACTTTC
abundance: many; j_gene: TRBJ2-3; d_gene: TRBD2; v_gene: TRBV7-2; CDR3aa: CASSLDLAVITDTQYF; CDR3nt: TGTGCCAGCAGCTTAGACCTAGCGGTGATCACAGATACGCAGTATTTT
abundance: many; j_gene: TRBJ2-1; d_gene: TRBD1; v_gene: TRBV7-8; CDR3aa: CASSPDGQGFNEQFF; CDR3nt: TGTGCCAGCAGCCCAGACGGACAGGGATTCAATGAGCAGTTCTTC
abundance: NA; j_gene: TRBJ2-7; d_gene: TRBD1; v_gene: TRBV4-2; CDR3aa: CASSQNQQGTTYEQYF; CDR3nt: TGTGCCAGCAGCCAGAATCAACAGGGGACAACCTACGAGCAGTACTTC
abundance: many; j_gene: TRBJ2-4; d_gene: NA; v_gene: TRBV30; CDR3aa: CAWSTQTIQYF; CDR3nt: TGTGCCTGGAGTACCCAGACAATTCAGTACTTC
abundance: NA; j_gene: TRBJ2-2; d_gene: NA; v_gene: TRBV5-1; CDR3aa: CASTPRTGNTGELFF; CDR3nt: TGCGCCAGCACCCCACGGACGGGGAACACCGGGGAGCTGTTTTTT
abundance: few; j_gene: TRBJ1-1; d_gene: TRBD1; v_gene: TRBV11-2; CDR3aa: CASSKNRGLQFEAFF; CDR3nt: TGTGCCAGCAGTAAGAACAGGGGGCTCCAATTTGAAGCTTTCTTT
abundance: NA; j_gene: TRBJ2-1; d_gene: TRBD1; v_gene: TRBV27; CDR3aa: CASSNRQGSEQFF; CDR3nt: TGTGCCAGCAGTAACAGACAGGGGAGTGAGCAGTTCTTC
abundance: few; j_gene: TRBJ2-3; d_gene: NA; v_gene: TRBV7-2; CDR3aa: CASSFGVTDTQYF; CDR3nt: TGTGCCAGCAGCTTCGGAGTTACAGATACGCAGTATTTT
abundance: few; j_gene: TRBJ1-1; d_gene: NA; v_gene: TRBV7-2; CDR3aa: CASSPRAGEAFF; CDR3nt: TGTGCCAGCAGCCCCCGGGCGGGGGAAGCTTTCTTT
abundance: few; j_gene: TRBJ1-3; d_gene: NA; v_gene: TRBV12-5; CDR3aa: CASGLVDGNSGNTIYF; CDR3nt: TGTGCTAGTGGTTTGGTTGACGGGAACTCTGGAAACACCATATATTTT
abundance: few; j_gene: TRBJ2-3; d_gene: NA; v_gene: TRBV27; CDR3aa: CASSLIELDTQYF; CDR3nt: TGTGCCAGCAGTTTAATAGAGTTAGATACGCAGTATTTT
abundance: NA; j_gene: TRBJ1-1; d_gene: NA; v_gene: TRBV10-3; CDR3aa: CAISGGVEAFF; CDR3nt: TGTGCCATCAGTGGGGGCGTTGAAGCTTTCTTT
abundance: few; j_gene: TRBJ2-7; d_gene: NA; v_gene: TRBV10-3; CDR3aa: CAIMTLTYEQYF; CDR3nt: TGTGCCATCATGACCCTCACCTACGAGCAGTACTTC
abundance: NA; j_gene: TRBJ1-1; d_gene: NA; v_gene: TRBV6-2/TRBV6-3; CDR3aa: CASSRVGTEAFF; CDR3nt: TGTGCCAGCAGCAGGGTGGGTACTGAAGCTTTCTTT
abundance: NA; j_gene: TRBJ1-1; d_gene: NA; v_gene: TRBV29-1; CDR3aa: CSVSTGTEAFF; CDR3nt: TGCAGCGTTTCGACTGGGACTGAAGCTTTCTTT
abundance: many; j_gene: TRBJ2-7; d_gene: NA; v_gene: TRBV6-2/TRBV6-3; CDR3aa: CATRAISSYEQYF; CDR3nt: TGTGCCACCAGAGCGATCAGCTCCTACGAGCAGTACTTC
abundance: few; j_gene: TRBJ1-1; d_gene: NA; v_gene: TRBV12-3/TRBV12-4; CDR3aa: CASSQNRLAEAFF; CDR3nt: TGTGCCAGCAGCCAAAACAGGCTGGCTGAAGCTTTCTTT
abundance: NA; j_gene: TRBJ2-1; d_gene: NA; v_gene: TRBV29-1; CDR3aa: CSARQGSSYNEQFF; CDR3nt: TGCAGCGCCCGGCAAGGGAGCTCCTACAATGAGCAGTTCTTC